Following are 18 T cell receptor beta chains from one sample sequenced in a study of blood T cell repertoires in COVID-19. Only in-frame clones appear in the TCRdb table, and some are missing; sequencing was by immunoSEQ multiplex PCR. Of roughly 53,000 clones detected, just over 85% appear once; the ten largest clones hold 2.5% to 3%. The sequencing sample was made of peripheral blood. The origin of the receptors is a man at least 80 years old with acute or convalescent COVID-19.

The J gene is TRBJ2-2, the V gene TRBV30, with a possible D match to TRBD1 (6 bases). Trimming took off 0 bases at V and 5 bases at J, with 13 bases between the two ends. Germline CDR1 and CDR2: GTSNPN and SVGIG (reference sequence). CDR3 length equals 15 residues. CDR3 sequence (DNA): TGTGCCTGGAGTGTAGTGGGGGCGAGGACCGGGGAGCTGTTTTTT. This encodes CAWSVVGARTGELFF. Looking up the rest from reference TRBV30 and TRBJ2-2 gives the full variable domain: SQTIHQWPATLVQPVGSPLSLECTVEGTSNPNLYWYRQAAGRGLQLLFYSVGIGQISSEVPQNLSASRPQDRQFILSSKKLLLSDSGFYLCAWSVVGARTGELFFGEGSRLTVL.

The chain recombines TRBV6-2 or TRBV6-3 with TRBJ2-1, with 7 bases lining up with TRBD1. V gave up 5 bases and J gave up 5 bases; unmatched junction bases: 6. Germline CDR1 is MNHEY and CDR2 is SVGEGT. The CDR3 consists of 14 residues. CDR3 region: CASSRGQVNNEQFF. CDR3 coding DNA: TGTGCCAGCAGTAGAGGACAGGTCAACAATGAGCAGTTCTTC.

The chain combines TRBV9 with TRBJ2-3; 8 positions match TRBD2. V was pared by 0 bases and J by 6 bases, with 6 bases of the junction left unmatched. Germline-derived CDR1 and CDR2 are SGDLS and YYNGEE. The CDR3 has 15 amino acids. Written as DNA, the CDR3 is TGTGCCAGCAGCGTAGGGGGACTAGTTCCCGATACGCAGTATTTT. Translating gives CASSVGGLVPDTQYF.

The chain's CDR3 is CASSQRERGFTGELFF. The DNA for the CDR3 is TGCGCCAGCAGCCAAAGAGAGCGGGGGTTCACCGGGGAGCTGTTTTTT. The gene calls are TRBV4-1 and TRBJ2-2; 8 positions match TRBD2. V was pared by 2 bases and J by 4 bases, with 6 bases of the junction left unmatched. This CDR3 contains 16 residues. Germline CDR1 reads MGHRA; CDR2 reads YSYEKL.

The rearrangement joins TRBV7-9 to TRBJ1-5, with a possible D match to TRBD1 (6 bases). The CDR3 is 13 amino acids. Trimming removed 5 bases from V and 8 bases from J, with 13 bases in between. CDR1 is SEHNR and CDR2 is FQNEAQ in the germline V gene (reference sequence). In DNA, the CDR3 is TGTGCCAGCAGCCTAGACAGGTGGGAGCCCCAGCATTTT. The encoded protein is CASSLDRWEPQHF.

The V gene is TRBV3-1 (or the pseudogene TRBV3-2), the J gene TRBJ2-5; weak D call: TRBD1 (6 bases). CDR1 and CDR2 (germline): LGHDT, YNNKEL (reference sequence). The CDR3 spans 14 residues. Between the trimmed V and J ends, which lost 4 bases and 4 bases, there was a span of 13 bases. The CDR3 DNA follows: TGTGCCAGCAGCCGGCAGGGGCATTTAGAGACCCAGTACTTC. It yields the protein CASSRQGHLETQYF.

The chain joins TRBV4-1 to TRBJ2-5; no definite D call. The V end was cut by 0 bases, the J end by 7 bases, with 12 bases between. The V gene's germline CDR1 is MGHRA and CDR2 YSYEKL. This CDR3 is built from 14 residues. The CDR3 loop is CASSQEVHFATQYF. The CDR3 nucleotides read TGCGCCAGCAGCCAAGAAGTACATTTCGCGACCCAGTACTTC.

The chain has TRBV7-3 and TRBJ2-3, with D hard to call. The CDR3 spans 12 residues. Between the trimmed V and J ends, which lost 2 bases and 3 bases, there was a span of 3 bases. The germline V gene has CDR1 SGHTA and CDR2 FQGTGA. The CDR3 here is CASSLSTDTQYF. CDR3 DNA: TGTGCCAGCAGCTTATCGACAGATACGCAGTATTTT.

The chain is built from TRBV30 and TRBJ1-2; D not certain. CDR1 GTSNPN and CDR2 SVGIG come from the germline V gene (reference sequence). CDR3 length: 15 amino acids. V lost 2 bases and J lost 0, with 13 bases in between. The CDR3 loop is CAWSRLPRPNYGYTF. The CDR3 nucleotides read TGTGCCTGGAGTAGACTCCCGAGGCCTAACTATGGCTACACCTTC.

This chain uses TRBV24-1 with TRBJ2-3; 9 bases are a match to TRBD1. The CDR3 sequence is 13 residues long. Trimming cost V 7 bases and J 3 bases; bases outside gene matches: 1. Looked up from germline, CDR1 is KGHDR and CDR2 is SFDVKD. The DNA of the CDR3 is TGTGCCACCAGGGGACAGGGTACAGATACGCAGTATTTT. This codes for CATRGQGTDTQYF.

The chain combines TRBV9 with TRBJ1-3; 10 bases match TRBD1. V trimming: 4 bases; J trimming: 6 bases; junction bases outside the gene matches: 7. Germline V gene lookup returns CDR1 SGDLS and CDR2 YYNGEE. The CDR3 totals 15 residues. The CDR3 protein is CASSLRQGAENTIYF. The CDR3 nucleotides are TGTGCCAGCAGCCTTCGACAGGGGGCTGAAAACACCATATATTTT.

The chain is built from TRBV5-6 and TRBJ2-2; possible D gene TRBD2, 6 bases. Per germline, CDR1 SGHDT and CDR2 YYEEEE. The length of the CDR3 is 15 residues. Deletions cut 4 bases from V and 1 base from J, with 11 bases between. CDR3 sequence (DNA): TGTGCCAGCAGCCCACGGGGGAGGAACACCGGGGAGCTGTTTTTT. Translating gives CASSPRGRNTGELFF.

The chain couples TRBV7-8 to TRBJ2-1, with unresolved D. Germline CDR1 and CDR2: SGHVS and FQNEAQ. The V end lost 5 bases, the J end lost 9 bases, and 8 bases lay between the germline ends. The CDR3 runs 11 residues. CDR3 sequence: CASSQQFEQFF. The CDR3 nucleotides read TGTGCCAGCAGCCAGCAATTTGAGCAGTTCTTC.

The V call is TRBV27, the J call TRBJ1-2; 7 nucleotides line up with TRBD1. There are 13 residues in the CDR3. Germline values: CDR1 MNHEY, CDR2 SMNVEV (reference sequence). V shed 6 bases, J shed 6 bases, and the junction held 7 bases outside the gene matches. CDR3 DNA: TGTGCCAGCAGAAGGACAGGCGCGCATGGCTACACCTTC. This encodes CASRRTGAHGYTF.

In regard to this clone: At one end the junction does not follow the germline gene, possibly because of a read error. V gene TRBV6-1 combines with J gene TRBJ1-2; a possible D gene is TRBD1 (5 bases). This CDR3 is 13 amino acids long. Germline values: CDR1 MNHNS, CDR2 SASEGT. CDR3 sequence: CASSEVLAPAGVF. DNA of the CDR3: TGTGCCAGCAGTGAAGTCTTGGCACCAGCGGGGGTCTTC.

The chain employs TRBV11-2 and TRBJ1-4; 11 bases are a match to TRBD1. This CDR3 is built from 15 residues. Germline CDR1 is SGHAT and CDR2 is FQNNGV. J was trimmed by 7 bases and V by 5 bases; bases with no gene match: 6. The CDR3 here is CASSRTGTGGEKLFF. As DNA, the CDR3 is TGTGCCAGCAGCCGGACCGGGACAGGGGGTGAAAAACTGTTTTTT.

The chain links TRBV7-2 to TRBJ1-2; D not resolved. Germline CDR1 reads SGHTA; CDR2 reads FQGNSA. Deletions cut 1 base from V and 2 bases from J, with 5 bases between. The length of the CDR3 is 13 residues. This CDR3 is CASSLGQNYGYTF. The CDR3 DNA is TGTGCCAGCAGCTTAGGGCAAAACTATGGCTACACCTTC.

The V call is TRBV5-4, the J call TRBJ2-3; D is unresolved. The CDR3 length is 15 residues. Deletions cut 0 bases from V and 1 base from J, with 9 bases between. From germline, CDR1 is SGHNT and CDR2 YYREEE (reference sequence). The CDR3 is CASSLELRGTDTQYF. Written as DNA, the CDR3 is TGTGCCAGCAGCTTGGAATTACGGGGCACAGATACGCAGTATTTT.